Below are 12 T cell receptor beta chains sequenced from a single sample in a study of spatial heterogeneity in lung cancer. TCRdb independently ran MiXCR on the 5' RACE reads; one entry per CDR3 protein. The sample contains roughly 25,000 distinct CDR3 sequences, 7% of which appear only once. As for time point: sample taken at primary tumor resection. The source material was PBMCs, sampled at surgery. These TCRs come from a male donor with early-stage non-small cell lung cancer.

This clonotype came up many times. This chain uses TRBV6-5 with TRBJ2-4; perhaps TRBD2 as D (6 bases). Germline V CDR1 and CDR2: MNHEY, SVGAGI. CDR3 size: 14 residues. Trimming shortened V by 6 bases and J by 7 bases, and 16 bases separated the two germline ends. The CDR3 sequence is CASRPVPGVNIQYF. The CDR3 DNA reads as TGTGCCAGCAGACCAGTCCCGGGGGTCAACATTCAGTACTTC.

There are many counts of this clonotype. The chain couples TRBV29-1 to TRBJ1-1; D uncertain. V shed 4 bases and J shed 1 base, with 4 bases lying between them. Germline values: CDR1 SQVTM, CDR2 ANQGSEA. There are 11 residues in the CDR3. Here the CDR3 reads CSVVGNTEAFF. CDR3 nucleotide sequence: TGCAGCGTTGTGGGGAACACTGAAGCTTTCTTT. Full variable domain (outside the CDR3, taken from reference TRBV29-1 and TRBJ1-1): SAVISQKPSRDICQRGTSLTIQCQVDSQVTMMFWYRQQPGQSLTLIATANQGSEATYESGFVIDKFPISRPNLTFSTLTVSNMSPEDSSIYLCSVVGNTEAFFGQGTRLTVV.

A few counts support this clonotype. The V call is TRBV30, the J call TRBJ1-1; 7 nucleotides match TRBD1. The junction had 9 bases not matched to a gene; V was cut back by 5 bases and J by 0 bases. This CDR3 has 15 residues. The V gene's germline CDR1 is GTSNPN and CDR2 SVGIG (reference sequence). The CDR3 nucleotides are TGTGCCTGGGACCCGGGACAGACCATGAACACTGAAGCTTTCTTT. This translates into CAWDPGQTMNTEAFF.

This clonotype was seen ten or more times. This sequence joins TRBV10-3 and TRBJ1-1; TRBD1 might be the D (6 bases). CDR1 and CDR2 from the germline V gene are ENHRY and SYGVKD. V lost 6 bases and J 1 base, leaving 9 bases between the germline ends. The CDR3 has 13 amino acids. The CDR3 sequence: CAIRGGGNTEAFF. CDR3 DNA sequence: TGTGCCATCAGGGGAGGGGGGAACACTGAAGCTTTCTTT.

The table lists this clonotype with many counts. The V and J genes are TRBV5-1 and TRBJ1-1; D is possibly TRBD1 (5 bases). The V gene's germline CDR1 is SGHRS and CDR2 YFSETQ. V shed 2 bases and J shed 11 bases, with 13 bases lying between them. The CDR3 extends over 12 amino acids. CDR3 region: CASSLGQSSAFF. The CDR3, as DNA: TGCGCCAGCAGCTTAGGACAAAGCTCGGCTTTCTTT.

This clonotype was observed a handful of times. The CDR3 DNA reads TGTGCCACCAGTTTCCCTCGTACCCATTACAGGCTTGAGAGCTCTGGGGCCAACGTCCTGACTTTC. Its translation: CATSFPRTHYRLESSGANVLTF. V usage is TRBV24-1 and J usage is TRBJ2-6; D is possibly TRBD1 (5 bases). The germline V gene has CDR1 KGHDR and CDR2 SFDVKD. This CDR3 has 22 amino acids. Trimming removed 6 bases from V and 0 bases from J, with 29 bases in between.

Ten or more counts support this clonotype. The chain is built from TRBV27 and TRBJ2-2; 9 positions agree with TRBD1. This CDR3 contains 15 residues. J was trimmed by 7 bases and V by 6 bases; bases with no gene match: 9. Germline V gene sequence: CDR1 MNHEY, CDR2 SMNVEV (reference sequence). The CDR3: CASSDRGSGGGELFF. The CDR3 region has the DNA TGTGCCAGCAGCGACAGGGGGTCAGGAGGCGGGGAGCTGTTTTTT.

There are many counts of this clonotype. The chain is built from TRBV5-1 and TRBJ1-1, with D possibly TRBD1 on 5 matching bases. This CDR3 contains 14 residues. Trimming stripped 4 bases from V and 6 bases from J, with 16 bases between. From germline, CDR1 is SGHRS and CDR2 YFSETQ. CDR3 in DNA: TGCGCCAGCAGCGTACAGGACCGGGGGGCTGAAGCTTTCTTT. Protein: CASSVQDRGAEAFF.

The rearrangement uses TRBV7-3 and TRBJ1-1; tentative D call: TRBD1 (5 bases). Germline CDR1 and CDR2: SGHTA and FQGTGA. V dropped 8 bases and J dropped 4 bases, with 14 bases sitting between them. The CDR3 has 13 residues. In DNA form, the CDR3 reads TGTGCCAGCTCACGGGACTGGGGCACTGAAGCTTTCTTT. It translates to CASSRDWGTEAFF.

The sample holds a few counts of this clonotype. The rearrangement joins TRBV4-1 to TRBJ2-7; either TRBD1 or TRBD2 may fit D (5 bases each). V lost 4 bases and J 0 bases, leaving 22 bases between the germline ends. From germline, CDR1 is MGHRA and CDR2 YSYEKL. This CDR3 spans 18 amino acids. CDR3: CASSPEPPGTVSSYEQYF. The CDR3 DNA reads as TGCGCCAGCAGCCCTGAACCCCCCGGGACCGTTAGCTCCTACGAGCAGTACTTC.

This clonotype was counted between two and nine times. The gene calls are TRBV4-3 and TRBJ2-7; the match to TRBD2 covers 16 bases. CDR3 size: 17 residues. Germline V gives CDR1 LGHNA, CDR2 YSLEER. The junction had 4 bases not matched to a gene; V was cut back by 3 bases and J by 2 bases. CDR3 sequence: CASSQGLAGGSPYEQYF. CDR3 DNA: TGCGCCAGCAGCCAGGGACTAGCGGGAGGGTCGCCCTACGAGCAGTACTTC.

This clonotype was observed a handful of times. This sequence joins TRBV20-1 and TRBJ1-1, with 9 bases matching TRBD1. Germline V gene data show CDR1 as DFQATT and CDR2 as SNEGSKA (reference sequence). The CDR3 extends over 13 amino acids. V was pared by 1 base and J by 6 bases, with 3 bases of the junction left unmatched. CDR3 coding DNA: TGCAGTGCTAGAGGGGACAGGGATTCTGAAGCTTTCTTT. This translates into CSARGDRDSEAFF.